The rows below give T cell receptor beta chains drawn from one sample of a study of control samples from healthy donors and cancer patients. Assay used: immunoSEQ multiplex PCR; TCRdb lists only in-frame clones, some missing. The data show about 100,000 clones, with over 75% seen just once and about 18% held by the top ten. Sequencing was carried out using blood. The receptor set was obtained from a woman between 45 and 65 years old in good health. Both conserved end residues are part of each CDR3. D genes are given only for firm matches. The listing skips clone size in some rows; elsewhere it reads once, few, many or a size class.

cdr3_length	v_call	j_call	clone_size	d_call	cdr3_aa	cdr3_nt
15	TRBV2	TRBJ2-5	-	-	CASSPLGGAGETQYF	TGTGCCAGCAGCCCCTTAGGGGGGGCGGGGGAGACCCAGTACTTC
16	TRBV7-6	TRBJ2-6	-	TRBD1	CASSTTGASGANVLTF	TGTGCCAGCAGCACCACAGGGGCCTCTGGGGCCAACGTCCTGACTTTC
13	TRBV6-6	TRBJ1-2	-	-	CASSYGINYGYTF	TGTGCCAGCAGTTACGGAATAAACTATGGCTACACCTTC
13	TRBV11-2	TRBJ2-5	-	-	CASRGPYQETQYF	TGTGCCAGCAGGGGACCCTACCAAGAGACCCAGTACTTC
14	TRBV19	TRBJ2-5	-	TRBD2	CASSIGGGRETQYF	TGTGCCAGTAGTATAGGGGGAGGGCGGGAGACCCAGTACTTC
11	TRBV12-3/TRBV12-4	TRBJ1-1	-	-	CASSLFAEAFF	TGTGCCAGCAGTTTATTCGCTGAAGCTTTCTTT
19	TRBV10-3	TRBJ2-5	-	-	CAISESYIRVATPQETQYF	TGTGCCATCAGTGAGTCGTATATTAGAGTAGCAACCCCCCAAGAGACCCAGTACTTC
14	TRBV5-1	TRBJ2-2	-	-	CASSLGGEGGELFF	TGCGCCAGCAGCTTGGGGGGCGAGGGCGGGGAGCTGTTTTTT
17	TRBV5-1	TRBJ1-5	once	TRBD1	CASSLVGGQGGNQPQHF	TGCGCCAGCAGCTTGGTCGGGGGACAGGGGGGCAATCAGCCCCAGCATTTT
16	TRBV6-4	TRBJ2-1	-	-	CASSVKAGIAYNEQFF	TGTGCCAGCAGTGTGAAGGCAGGGATTGCCTACAATGAGCAGTTCTTC
18	TRBV6-2/TRBV6-3	TRBJ2-1	-	TRBD2	CASSYRARGLASHNEQFF	TGTGCCAGCAGTTACCGAGCCCGGGGACTAGCGAGCCACAATGAGCAGTTCTTC
18	TRBV27	TRBJ2-1	-	-	CASSLRGTGTVTYNEQFF	TGTGCCAGCAGTTTAAGGGGTACCGGGACCGTCACCTACAATGAGCAGTTCTTC
13	TRBV5-1	TRBJ2-7	-	TRBD1	CASSFDRGLWQYF	TGCGCCAGCAGCTTTGACAGGGGGTTGTGGCAGTACTTC
18	TRBV5-1	TRBJ2-1	once	TRBD2	CASNPGTSGGHSYNEQFF	TGCGCCAGCAACCCCGGGACTAGCGGGGGGCATTCCTACAATGAGCAGTTCTTC
13	TRBV24-1	TRBJ1-2	-	-	CATSDPTYYGYTF	TGTGCCACCAGTGACCCTACATACTATGGCTACACCTTC
17	TRBV9	TRBJ2-1	-	TRBD2	CASSVGPSGGIVNEQFF	TGTGCCAGCAGCGTAGGTCCTAGCGGGGGTATTGTGAATGAGCAGTTCTTC
14	TRBV18	TRBJ1-2	-	-	CASSPDDRTYGYTF	TGTGCCAGCTCACCGGATGACAGGACTTATGGCTACACCTTC
13	TRBV12-5	TRBJ1-5	-	-	CASGLDRDQPQHF	TGTGCTAGTGGTTTAGACAGAGATCAGCCCCAGCATTTT
14	TRBV7-7	TRBJ2-5	once	-	CASSQDRNQETQYF	TGTGCCAGCAGCCAAGACAGAAACCAAGAGACCCAGTACTTC
16	TRBV15	TRBJ2-6	-	-	CATSRPRGSGANVLTF	TGTGCCACCAGCAGACCCAGGGGATCTGGGGCCAACGTCCTGACTTTC
16	TRBV7-2	TRBJ1-5	-	TRBD1	CASTQGDRVSGQPQHF	TGTGCCAGCACCCAGGGGGACAGGGTATCCGGGCAGCCCCAGCATTTT
10	TRBV30	TRBJ2-3	-	-	CAWSVDTQYF	TGTGCCTGGAGTGTAGATACGCAGTATTTT
15	TRBV7-3	TRBJ1-3	once	TRBD1	CASSLEGGRGNTIYF	TGTGCCAGCAGCTTAGAAGGGGGCCGTGGAAACACCATATATTTT